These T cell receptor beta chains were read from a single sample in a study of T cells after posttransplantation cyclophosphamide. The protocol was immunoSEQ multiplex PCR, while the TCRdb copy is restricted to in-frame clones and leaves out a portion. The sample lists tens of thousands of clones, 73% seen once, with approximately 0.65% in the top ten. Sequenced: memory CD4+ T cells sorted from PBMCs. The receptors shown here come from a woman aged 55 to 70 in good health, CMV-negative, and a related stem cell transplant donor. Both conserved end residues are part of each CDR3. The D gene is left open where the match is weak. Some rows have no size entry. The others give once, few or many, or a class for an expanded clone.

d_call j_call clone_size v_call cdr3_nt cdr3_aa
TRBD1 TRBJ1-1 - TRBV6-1 TGTGCCAGCAGCCCACGGGGACAGGTGAACACTGAAGCTTTCTTT CASSPRGQVNTEAFF
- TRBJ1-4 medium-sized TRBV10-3 TGTGCCATCAGTGTTGTCAATAATGAAAAACTGTTTTTT CAISVVNNEKLFF
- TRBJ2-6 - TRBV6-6 TGTGCCAGCTTCATTGCTGGGGCCAACGTCCTGACTTTC CASFIAGANVLTF
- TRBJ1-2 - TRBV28 TGTGCCAGCAGTGGCCCGGGACATCAGGGGGGCTACACCTTC CASSGPGHQGGYTF
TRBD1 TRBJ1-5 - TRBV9 TGTGCCAGCAGCGCCTCCGGGACAGATAATCAGCCCCAGCATTTT CASSASGTDNQPQHF
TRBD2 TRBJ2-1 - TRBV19 TGTGCCAGTAGTATGGGGAGCGGGAGCGGCTCCTACAATGAGCAGTTCTTC CASSMGSGSGSYNEQFF
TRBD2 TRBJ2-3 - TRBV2 TGTGCCAGCACAGCCGGGACTAGCGGTCTGGATACGCAGTATTTT CASTAGTSGLDTQYF
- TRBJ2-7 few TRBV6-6 TGTGCGACAAGGGACAACTTGGGCAACGAGCAGTACTTC CATRDNLGNEQYF
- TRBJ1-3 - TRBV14 TGTGCCAGCAGCAAGCGGGGCAGGTCGGCTGGAAACACCATATATTTT CASSKRGRSAGNTIYF
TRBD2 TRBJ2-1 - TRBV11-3 TGTGCCAGCAGCCGTACTAGCGGGACAGGTAATGAGCAGTTCTTC CASSRTSGTGNEQFF
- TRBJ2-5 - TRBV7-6 TGTGCCAGCAGCTCATTGGAGACCCAGTACTTC CASSSLETQYF
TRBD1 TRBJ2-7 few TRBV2 TGTGCCAGCAGTGATCCTCTAGGGACAGGGCGGCCCTACGAGCAGTACTTC CASSDPLGTGRPYEQYF
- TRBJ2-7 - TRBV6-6 TGTGCCAGCAGTTACGCAGGAAACTCCTACGAGCAGTACTTC CASSYAGNSYEQYF
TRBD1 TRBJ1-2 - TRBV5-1 TGCGCCAGCAGCCAGGACAGGGGGCCGTATGGCTACACCTTC CASSQDRGPYGYTF
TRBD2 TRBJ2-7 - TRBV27 TGTGCCAGCAGGAGACCTGGGGGGGATGAGCAGTACTTC CASRRPGGDEQYF
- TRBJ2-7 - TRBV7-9 TGTGCCAGCAGCCCCAGGGGACCCTACGAGCAGTACTTC CASSPRGPYEQYF
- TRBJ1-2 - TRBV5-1 TGCGCCAGCAGCTTGGACGGTAACTATGGCTACACCTTC CASSLDGNYGYTF
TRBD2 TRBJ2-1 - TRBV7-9 TGTGCCAGCAGCTCCTCCTCAGCGGGGGGGTACAATGAGCAGTTCTTC CASSSSSAGGYNEQFF
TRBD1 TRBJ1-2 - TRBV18 TGTGCCAGCTCCCCAACATTTCTAACGCCGGGACAGGGCTCAGGCTACACCTTC CASSPTFLTPGQGSGYTF
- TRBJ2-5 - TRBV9 TGTGCCAGCAGCGTAGGAGCGGGCCACCAAGAGACCCAGTACTTC CASSVGAGHQETQYF
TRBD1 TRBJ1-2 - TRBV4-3 TGCGCCAGCAGCCAACGAGGAGGGGGCGCAGGCTACACCTTC CASSQRGGGAGYTF
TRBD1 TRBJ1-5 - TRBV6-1 TGTGCCAGCAGCGGGACAGTGAATAGCAATCAGCCCCAGCATTTT CASSGTVNSNQPQHF
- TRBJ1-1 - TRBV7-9 TGTGCCAGCAGCACGGACAGCTCCTCTGAAGCTTTCTTT CASSTDSSSEAFF
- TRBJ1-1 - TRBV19 TGTGCCAGTAGTATAGATGCAGGTACTGAAGCTTTCTTT CASSIDAGTEAFF
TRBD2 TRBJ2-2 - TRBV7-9 TGTGCCAGCAGCTTAGTAGCGGGAGTTTCCACCGGGGAGCTGTTTTTT CASSLVAGVSTGELFF
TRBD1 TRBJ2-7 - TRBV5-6 TGTGCCAGCAGCACAAGGGACAGGGGGCTCTACGAGCAGTACTTC CASSTRDRGLYEQYF
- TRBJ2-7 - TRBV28 TGTGCCAGCAGTCCGCTACAGACATTAAGCTTCTACGAGCAGTACTTC CASSPLQTLSFYEQYF
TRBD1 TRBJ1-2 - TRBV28 TGTGCCAGCAGCCCGACAGGGAGCTATGGCTACACCTTC CASSPTGSYGYTF
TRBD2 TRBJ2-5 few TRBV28 TGTGCCAGCAGTTTCGGGACGGATCGCTGGAGGCTAGCGGGAGGGCGTCGAGAGACCCAGTACTTC CASSFGTDRWRLAGGRRETQYF
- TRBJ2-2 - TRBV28 TGTGCCAGCAGTTTAACGGGGGGCGACAGCGGGGAGCTGTTTTTT CASSLTGGDSGELFF
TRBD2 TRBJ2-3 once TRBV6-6 TGTGCCAGCAGCGCAACTAGCGGGACCACAGATACGCAGTATTTT CASSATSGTTDTQYF
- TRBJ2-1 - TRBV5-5 TGTGCCAGCAGCTTGTCCCAGGGCTTCAATGAGCAGTTCTTC CASSLSQGFNEQFF
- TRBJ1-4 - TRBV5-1 TGCGCCAGCAGCTTGGCGCCCACATCAACTAATGAAAAACTGTTTTTT CASSLAPTSTNEKLFF